This T cell receptor beta chain was sequenced for a study of T cell repertoires in cytomegalovirus infection (dated by TCRdb to about 2019). About the full investigation: Because public TCR beta signatures pointed to carriage of CMV infection together with the matching HLA type, the HLA type of each donor mattered for the analysis. Broad study findings and their caveats: Cumulative frequency of public TCR beta family members discriminated carriers of CMV infection plus the relevant HLA type in this cohort and an independent approximately 400-donor cohort. The ex vivo response was dominated by HLA-C-restricted CMV-specific TCR beta clonotypes, and the single most frequent clonotype in two of eight donors was supplied by these HLA-C-restricted clonotypes.

This sample was sequenced with an Illumina HiSeq 1500. TCRdb ran its own pipeline on the public reads, namely fastp trimming at Q25 and MiXCR clone calling, and kept in-frame beta chains. Identical CDR3 proteins give one entry, which carries the most common genes and DNA. The sample includes 300,000 or so distinct CDR3 sequences, with about 8.8% observed a single time. The top ten clones comprise around 2.4% of the sample. This clonotype has ten or more counts. The antigen it binds to is not known. No much larger clone is present one base from it, and per-base qualities are unavailable. This clonotype was obtained from a human donor in good health (CMV status not recorded). Some clones in this sample may be carry-over from other donors' samples. The sample taken for sequencing was PBMCs.

The CDR3 region: CASSSRQNTEAFF. The sequence in DNA is TGTGCCAGCAGCTCGAGACAAAACACTGAAGCTTTCTTT. This chain is built from TRBV7-3 and TRBJ1-1; no D gene can be assigned with confidence. The CDR3, cysteine through phenylalanine, is 13 amino acids long. The kept DNA is CDR3 alone, 39 bases in frame from the first base. V lost 4 bases and J lost 2 bases; the stretch between them is 8 bases long. CDR1 and CDR2 (SGHTA, FQGTGA) derive from the germline V gene.